The rows below give T cell receptor beta chains drawn from one sample of a study of blood T cell repertoires in COVID-19. Profiled with immunoSEQ multiplex PCR; TCRdb holds only in-frame clones, not every one. The top ten clones hold 4% to 5% of a sample with around 280,000 clones, 85% of them seen once. The specimen was peripheral blood. Receptor source: a woman between 45 and 65 years old with active or convalescent COVID-19. The CDR3 runs from the conserved cysteine through the conserved F or W.

v_call	j_call	cdr3_aa
TRBV5-1	TRBJ2-5	CASSFRQGEETQYF
TRBV19	TRBJ2-7	CASGGHPLSEQYF
TRBV7-7	TRBJ2-1	CASSFSARSSYNEQFF
TRBV10-3	TRBJ1-2	CAISESEFSGYTF
TRBV27	TRBJ1-2	CASSPRQTYGYTF
TRBV12-3/TRBV12-4	TRBJ1-2	CASSLQYFYGYTF
TRBV2	TRBJ2-7	CASSEFFLSYEQYF
TRBV7-8	TRBJ1-3	CASSFSGRVGNTIYF
TRBV3-1/TRBV3-2	TRBJ2-3	CASSQAAGDTQYF
TRBV27	TRBJ1-5	CASSSGMGQPQHF
TRBV18	TRBJ2-7	CASSPPFDRGNQGEQYF
TRBV19	TRBJ2-3	CASSITSGSRTDTQYF
TRBV7-8	TRBJ2-7	CASSYSTGGVAFYEQYF
TRBV5-1	TRBJ2-7	CASGSLKNEQYF
TRBV5-1	TRBJ2-3	CASSLSREGGADTQYF
TRBV6-7	TRBJ1-4	CASTRHGEKLFF
TRBV20-1	TRBJ1-1	CSANRGAEAFF
TRBV19	TRBJ2-5	CASSGTRQETQYF
TRBV27	TRBJ2-3	CASSRDIASTDTQYF
TRBV7-9	TRBJ1-4	CASSLTWGGGEKLFF
TRBV28	TRBJ2-3	CASSLGQDTDTQYF
TRBV5-6	TRBJ1-4	CASSLRTGTGEKLFF
TRBV21-1	TRBJ2-3	CASSKVEEFWSQYTQYF
TRBV7-2	TRBJ1-1	CASSLDWGGGNREAFF
TRBV7-9	TRBJ2-7	CASSPLGRDRSSYEQYF
TRBV3-1/TRBV3-2	TRBJ1-1	CASSHLGGGGTEAFF